These 11 T cell receptor beta chains share one sample of origin, sequenced in a study of cytomegalovirus exposure and HLA in healthy donors. Amplification used 60 Vbeta primers and 13 Jbeta primers. The assay was immunoSEQ multiplex PCR, and TCRdb's table has in-frame clones only and misses some. The sample lists about 230,000 clones, under 90% seen once, with about 1.2% in the top ten. Sequenced sample: PBMCs. These receptors were taken from a human donor in good health.

This chain uses TRBV20-1 with TRBJ2-7; D is ambiguous. The CDR3 loop spans 11 amino acids. Trimming left V 6 bases short and J 3 bases short, with 9 bases between. Germline V lookup: CDR1 DFQATT, CDR2 SNEGSKA (reference sequence). In nucleotides, the CDR3 is TGCAGTGCCATACACCACTACGAGCAGTACTTC. As protein: CSAIHHYEQYF.

The chain uses TRBV4-2 and TRBJ2-7, with 7 bases that match TRBD2. CDR3 size: 17 residues. Per germline, CDR1 LGHNA and CDR2 YNFKEQ. V gave up 0 bases and J gave up 2 bases; unmatched junction bases: 10. The CDR3 nucleotides are TGTGCCAGCAGCCAAGAGTTGGGGCGGGAGAATCCCTACGAGCAGTACTTC. Protein sequence: CASSQELGRENPYEQYF.

This clone was counted a few times. The chain joins TRBV6-6 to TRBJ1-1; possible D gene TRBD1, 6 bases. Trimming stripped 6 bases from V and 0 bases from J, with 14 bases between. The CDR3 consists of 15 residues. The germline V gene has CDR1 MNHNY and CDR2 SVGAGI (reference sequence). The DNA for the CDR3 is TGTGCCAGCAGAAATGACGACAGGATGAACACTGAAGCTTTCTTT. Translated, it gives CASRNDDRMNTEAFF.

V is TRBV30 and J is TRBJ2-5; D possibly corresponds to TRBD1 (5 bases). The J call may be faulty, since TRBJ2-7 better matches the DNA end. Looked up from germline, CDR1 is GTSNPN and CDR2 is SVGIG (reference sequence). The CDR3 contains 13 residues. The CDR3 region is CAWSEEGAYEQYF. In DNA form, the CDR3 reads TGTGCCTGGAGTGAGGAAGGGGCCTACGAGCAGTACTTC.

J is TRBJ1-1 and V is TRBV6-6; no reliable D call. The CDR3 consists of 13 residues. Trimming removed 7 bases at V and 3 bases at J, with 12 bases between. The germline gives CDR1 MNHNY, CDR2 SVGAGI (reference sequence). Here the CDR3 reads CASKERSYTEAFF. CDR3 bases: TGTGCCAGCAAGGAGAGAAGTTACACTGAAGCTTTCTTT.

The V gene is TRBV7-8, the J gene TRBJ2-1; perhaps TRBD2 as D (5 bases). The CDR3 has 14 amino acids. Looked up from germline, CDR1 is SGHVS and CDR2 is FQNEAQ. V was cut by 4 bases and J by 4 bases, with 11 bases left in between. CDR3 sequence reads: CASSWRTAYNEQFF. CDR3 nucleotides: TGTGCCAGCAGCTGGAGGACGGCATACAATGAGCAGTTCTTC.

V usage is TRBV5-1 and J usage is TRBJ2-5; 7 positions agree with TRBD1. In germline, CDR1 is SGHRS, CDR2 YFSETQ. V lost 4 bases to trimming and J lost 4 bases; unmatched junction nucleotides: 7. The CDR3 spans 14 residues. CDR3 loop: CASSPGTVGETQYF. The CDR3, as DNA: TGCGCCAGCAGCCCTGGGACAGTAGGAGAGACCCAGTACTTC. The variable domain in full, with the rest retrieved from reference TRBV5-1 and TRBJ2-5, is KAGVTQTPRYLIKTRGQQVTLSCSPISGHRSVSWYQQTPGQGLQFLFEYFSETQRNKGNFPGRFSGRQFSNSRSEMNVSTLELGDSALYLCASSPGTVGETQYFGPGTRLLVL.

This chain connects TRBV2 to TRBJ2-1; TRBD2 matches 8 bases. The CDR3 is 11 amino acids. Germline V CDR1 and CDR2: SNHLY, FYNNEI. V lost 7 bases and J lost 12; bases outside the gene matches: 5. CDR3 sequence reads: CASTPSGWQFF. The CDR3 DNA reads TGTGCCAGCACCCCTAGCGGGTGGCAGTTCTTC.

This chain connects TRBV30 to TRBJ1-3; D call uncertain. Germline V gene data show CDR1 as GTSNPN and CDR2 as SVGIG (reference sequence). This CDR3 comprises 12 residues. V was cut by 5 bases and J by 0 bases, with 5 bases left in between. The CDR3 loop is CAWFGSGNTIYF. The CDR3 DNA sequence: TGTGCCTGGTTCGGCTCTGGAAACACCATATATTTT.

The chain couples TRBV5-4 to TRBJ1-4, with D possibly matching TRBD1 (5 bases). Germline CDR1 and CDR2: SGHNT and YYREEE (reference sequence). The CDR3 contains 15 residues. Trimming removed 0 bases at V and 8 bases at J, with 14 bases between. CDR3: CASSLGTSGREKLFF. The CDR3 nucleotides read TGTGCCAGCAGCTTGGGGACATCCGGGAGAGAAAAACTGTTTTTT.

The chain recombines TRBV19 with TRBJ2-7, with 9 bases identical to TRBD2. Germline CDR1 and CDR2: LNHDA and SQIVND (reference sequence). V trimming: 3 bases; J trimming: 5 bases; junction bases outside the gene matches: 11. This CDR3 has 16 amino acids. The CDR3 region has the DNA TGTGCCAGTAGTATCGTCCTAGCGGGACCTCCCGACGAGCAGTACTTC. It translates to CASSIVLAGPPDEQYF. The entire variable domain, with the rest obtained from reference TRBV19 and TRBJ2-7, is as follows: DGGITQSPKYLFRKEGQNVTLSCEQNLNHDAMYWYRQDPGQGLRLIYYSQIVNDFQKGDIAEGYSVSREKKESFPLTVTSAQKNPTAFYLCASSIVLAGPPDEQYFGPGTRLTVT.